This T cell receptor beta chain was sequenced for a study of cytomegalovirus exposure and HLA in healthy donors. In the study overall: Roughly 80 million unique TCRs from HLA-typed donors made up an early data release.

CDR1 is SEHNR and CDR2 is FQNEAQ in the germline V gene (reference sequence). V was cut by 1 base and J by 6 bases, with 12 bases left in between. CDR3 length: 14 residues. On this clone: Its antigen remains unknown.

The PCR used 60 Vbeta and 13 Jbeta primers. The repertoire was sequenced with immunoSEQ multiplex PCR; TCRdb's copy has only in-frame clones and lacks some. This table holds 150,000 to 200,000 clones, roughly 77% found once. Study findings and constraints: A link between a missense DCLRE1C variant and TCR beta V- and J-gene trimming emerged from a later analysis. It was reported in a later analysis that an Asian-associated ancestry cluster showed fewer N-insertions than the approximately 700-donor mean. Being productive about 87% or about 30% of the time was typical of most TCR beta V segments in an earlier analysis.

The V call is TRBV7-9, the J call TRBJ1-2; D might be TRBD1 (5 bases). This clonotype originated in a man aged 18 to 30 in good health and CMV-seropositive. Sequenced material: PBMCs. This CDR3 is CASSLVRGADGYTF. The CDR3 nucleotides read TGTGCCAGCAGCTTAGTTAGGGGCGCGGATGGCTACACCTTC.